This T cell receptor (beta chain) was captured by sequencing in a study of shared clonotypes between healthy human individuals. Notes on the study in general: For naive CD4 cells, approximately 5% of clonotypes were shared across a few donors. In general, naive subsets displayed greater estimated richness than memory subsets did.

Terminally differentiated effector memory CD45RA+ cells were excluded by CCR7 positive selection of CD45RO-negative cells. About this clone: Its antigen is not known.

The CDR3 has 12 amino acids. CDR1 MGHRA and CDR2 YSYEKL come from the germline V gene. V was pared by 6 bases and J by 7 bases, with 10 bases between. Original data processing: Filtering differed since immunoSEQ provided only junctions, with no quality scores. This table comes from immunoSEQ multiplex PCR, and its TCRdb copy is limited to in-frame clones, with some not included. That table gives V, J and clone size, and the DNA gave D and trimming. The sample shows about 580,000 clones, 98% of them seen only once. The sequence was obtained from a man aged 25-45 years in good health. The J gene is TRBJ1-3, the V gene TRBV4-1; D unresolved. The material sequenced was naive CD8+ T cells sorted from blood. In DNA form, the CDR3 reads TGCGCCAGCAGGGCGGTGGGGAACACCATATATTTT. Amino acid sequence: CASRAVGNTIYF.